This paragraph reports one TCR beta chain. Germline V lookup: CDR1 MGHDK, CDR2 SYGVNS. The CDR3 runs 14 residues. V lost 8 bases and J lost 5; bases outside the gene matches: 5. This sample is part of a study of CD8 T cells in Susac syndrome. An amount of RNA that ranged from roughly 0.5 to 1 ug was reverse transcribed with random hexamers. Each CDR3 protein is one row after TCRdb ran MiXCR on the immunoSEQ multiplex PCR reads. The top ten hold approximately 0.07% of the sample, which has 200,000 to 250,000 distinct CDR3 sequences, 93% seen once. It was treatment-naive patients with stable or active relapsing-remitting disease who made up the multiple sclerosis controls.

This sequence joins TRBV25-1 and TRBJ1-6; 8 nucleotides align to TRBD1. Specimen: CD4+ T cells from PBMCs. The sequence derives from a human donor with multiple sclerosis. The CDR3 loop is CASAGTGNNSPLHF. The CDR3 nucleotides are TGTGCCAGCGCCGGGACAGGAAATAATTCACCCCTCCACTTT.